These 15 T cell receptor beta chains were sequenced from one sample in a study of cytomegalovirus exposure and HLA in healthy donors. The data were produced by immunoSEQ multiplex PCR, yet TCRdb's version contains in-frame clones alone and is incomplete. The table shows about 200,000 clones, with around 84% occurring only once. The source material was PBMCs. All receptors come from a woman aged 25 to 39 in good health and CMV-seropositive.

This sequence joins TRBV20-1 and TRBJ2-7; D not resolved. Trimming took off 3 bases at V and 3 bases at J, with 6 bases between the two ends. CDR1 is DFQATT and CDR2 is SNEGSKA in the germline V gene (reference sequence). CDR3 length equals 11 residues. Here the CDR3 DNA reads TGCAGTGCTAGTACCGGCTACGAGCAGTACTTC. Protein: CSASTGYEQYF.

This clone was detected only once. The chain uses TRBV6-1 and TRBJ2-6, with a possible D match to TRBD1 (6 bases). This CDR3 comprises 18 residues. Germline CDR1 is MNHNS and CDR2 is SASEGT. The ends were cut back, 2 bases at V and 0 bases at J, with 14 bases in the middle. CDR3 nucleotides: TGTGCCAGCAGTGAAAGACGGGACACTTACTCTGGGGCCAACGTCCTGACTTTC. Its translation: CASSERRDTYSGANVLTF.

CDR3 DNA sequence: TGCGCCAGCAGCCGTTATGAGGGCGTCGGCGGGGAGCTGTTTTTT. It specifies CASSRYEGVGGELFF. This chain uses TRBV4-1 with TRBJ2-2, with D maybe TRBD2 (5 bases). V shed 4 bases and J shed 7 bases, with 16 bases lying between them. CDR3 length: 15 residues. Germline CDR1 reads MGHRA; CDR2 reads YSYEKL.

V is TRBV27 and J is TRBJ2-1; 9 bases line up with TRBD2. Germline values: CDR1 MNHEY, CDR2 SMNVEV (reference sequence). The CDR3 is 17 amino acids. J lost 9 bases, V lost 1 base, and 13 bases had no gene match. CDR3 region: CASSLFLAGPLASEQFF. CDR3 DNA sequence: TGTGCCAGCAGTTTATTCCTAGCGGGACCATTAGCTAGTGAGCAGTTCTTC.

The V gene is TRBV2, the J gene TRBJ1-1; 11 bases match TRBD1. The CDR3 contains 13 residues. Germline V lookup: CDR1 SNHLY, CDR2 FYNNEI. J gave up 6 bases and V 8 bases, and 5 bases lay outside the gene matches. The CDR3 coding sequence is TGTGCCAGCGGGGGACAGGGGGTTTCTGAAGCTTTCTTT. Its protein product is CASGGQGVSEAFF.

The J gene is TRBJ2-3, the V gene TRBV5-1; no clear D. Germline V gives CDR1 SGHRS, CDR2 YFSETQ. This CDR3 is 14 amino acids long. Trimming shortened V by 2 bases and J by 3 bases, and 10 bases separated the two germline ends. The CDR3 DNA is TGCGCCAGCAGCTTCGGTCCAGGTACAGATACGCAGTATTTT. This translates into CASSFGPGTDTQYF. The whole variable domain, remainder taken from reference TRBV5-1 and TRBJ2-3, is KAGVTQTPRYLIKTRGQQVTLSCSPISGHRSVSWYQQTPGQGLQFLFEYFSETQRNKGNFPGRFSGRQFSNSRSEMNVSTLELGDSALYLCASSFGPGTDTQYFGPGTRLTVL.

The chain recombines TRBV6-5 with TRBJ1-2, with D maybe TRBD1 (6 bases). The germline V gene has CDR1 MNHEY and CDR2 SVGAGI. The CDR3 runs to 13 residues. V dropped 6 bases and J dropped 3 bases, with 11 bases sitting between them. The CDR3 spells CASRAQGHYGYTF. CDR3 DNA sequence: TGTGCCAGCAGGGCACAGGGACACTATGGCTACACCTTC.

The J gene is TRBJ2-2, the V gene TRBV9; D is possibly TRBD2 (5 bases). The V end was cut by 3 bases, the J end by 10 bases, with 10 bases between. The CDR3 consists of 12 residues. Germline CDR1 is SGDLS and CDR2 is YYNGEE. The CDR3 spells CASSGLGLELFF. For the CDR3, the DNA is TGTGCCAGCAGCGGCCTCGGACTGGAGCTGTTTTTT.

The chain joins TRBV11-2 to TRBJ2-7; weak D call: TRBD2 (5 bases). Looked up from germline, CDR1 is SGHAT and CDR2 is FQNNGV. V lost 6 bases and J lost 6, with 6 bases in between. This CDR3 is built from 10 residues. The CDR3 loop reads CASRSGEQYF. In DNA form, the CDR3 reads TGTGCCAGCAGGAGCGGCGAGCAGTACTTC.

The chain links TRBV19 to TRBJ2-7; 11 bases are a match to TRBD1. This CDR3 is built from 12 residues. V shed 10 bases and J 4 bases; nucleotides not matched to a gene: 3. Per the germline V gene, CDR1 is LNHDA and CDR2 is SQIVND (reference sequence). The chain's CDR3 is CATRDRGYEQYF. The DNA for the CDR3 is TGTGCCACTAGGGACAGGGGGTACGAGCAGTACTTC.

This clone was observed once. The chain uses TRBV5-1 and TRBJ2-3; D is unclear. The CDR3 runs 13 residues. Per germline, CDR1 SGHRS and CDR2 YFSETQ. The germline V and J ends were trimmed by 6 bases and 5 bases, with 13 bases remaining between them. CDR3 amino acids: CASISLSGDTQYF. In DNA form, the CDR3 reads TGCGCCAGCATAAGTCTATCAGGAGATACGCAGTATTTT.

The chain has TRBV28 and TRBJ2-7; D is unresolved. V lost 3 bases to trimming and J lost 4 bases, with 10 bases between them. The CDR3 runs to 13 residues. Germline assignment: CDR1 MDHEN and CDR2 SYDVKM. The CDR3 nucleotides are TGTGCCAGCAGTTTTGTTAGCTGGTACGAGCAGTACTTC. Its protein product is CASSFVSWYEQYF.

This chain uses TRBV6-1 with TRBJ2-1, with unresolved D. V was trimmed by 0 bases and J by 1 base, leaving 7 bases between them. CDR3 size: 15 residues. From germline, CDR1 is MNHNS and CDR2 SASEGT. The CDR3 coding sequence is TGTGCCAGCAGTGAAGCTGACGGGTCCTACAATGAGCAGTTCTTC. This encodes CASSEADGSYNEQFF.

The chain recombines TRBV6-6 with TRBJ2-7; weak D call: TRBD1 (6 bases). V lost 2 bases and J 5 bases, leaving 16 bases between the germline ends. Germline V gene data show CDR1 as MNHNY and CDR2 as SVGAGI (reference sequence). This CDR3 region has 15 residues. CDR3 nucleotides: TGTGCCAGCAGTTACGATTTGGGACATCCCCACGAGCAGTACTTC. Protein: CASSYDLGHPHEQYF.

The V and J genes are TRBV5-1 and TRBJ1-4, with D maybe TRBD1 (5 bases). The CDR3 sequence is 15 residues long. Germline V CDR1 and CDR2: SGHRS, YFSETQ. V lost 4 bases, J lost 8 bases, and 18 bases lay in between. DNA for the CDR3: TGCGCCAGCAGCCTGGTACAGGCCACCGTGGAAAAACTGTTTTTT. Its translation: CASSLVQATVEKLFF.